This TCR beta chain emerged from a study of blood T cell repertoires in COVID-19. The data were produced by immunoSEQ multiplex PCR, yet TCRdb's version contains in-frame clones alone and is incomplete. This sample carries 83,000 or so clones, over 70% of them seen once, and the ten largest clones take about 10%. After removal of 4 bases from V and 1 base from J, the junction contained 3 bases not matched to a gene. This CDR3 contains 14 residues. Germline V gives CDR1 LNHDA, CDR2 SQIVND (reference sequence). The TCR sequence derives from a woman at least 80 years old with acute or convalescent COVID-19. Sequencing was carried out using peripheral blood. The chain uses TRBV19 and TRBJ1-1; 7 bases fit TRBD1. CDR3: CASSSGTANTEAFF. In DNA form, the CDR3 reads TGTGCCAGTAGTAGCGGGACAGCGAACACTGAAGCTTTCTTT.